The present T cell receptor beta chain was sequenced within a study of CD8+ T cells in alopecia areata. Study background: Tofacitinib therapy lasting 6 to 18 months was followed by 6 months off drug.

CDR3 size: 13 residues. Trimming took off 3 bases at V and 0 bases at J, with 8 bases between the two ends. Germline CDR1 reads SQVTM; CDR2 reads ANQGSEA. This sample's treatment: oral pan-JAK inhibitor, 5-10 mg twice daily. Findings of the study overall: While tofacitinib was given, many expanded lesional clones persisted in scalp and blood. Researchers say the link of baseline CD8+ expansion to response remains uncertain, with one nonresponder.

After isolation, RNA underwent reverse transcription to generate cDNA as the sequencing template. The method was immunoSEQ multiplex PCR; TCRdb's version includes in-frame clones alone and lacks a portion of them. The top ten hold 5.5% to 6% of the sample, which has 150,000 to 250,000 clones, about three fifths seen once. Concerning this clone: Its matching antigen is unknown.

The chain couples TRBV29-1 to TRBJ1-1; possibly TRBD1 for D (5 bases). This sample comprised CD4+ T cells sorted from blood, obtained at week 24, from a patient treated with tofacitinib. This receptor was obtained from a human donor with alopecia areata. Here the CDR3 DNA reads TGCAGCGTTGAGTACAGGCTGAACACTGAAGCTTTCTTT. It yields the protein CSVEYRLNTEAFF. Supplemented by reference TRBV29-1 and TRBJ1-1, the full variable domain reads SAVISQKPSRDICQRGTSLTIQCQVDSQVTMMFWYRQQPGQSLTLIATANQGSEATYESGFVIDKFPISRPNLTFSTLTVSNMSPEDSSIYLCSVEYRLNTEAFFGQGTRLTVV.